This TCR beta chain came from a study of response to subunit inactivated influenza vaccine. One entry per CDR3 protein results from TCRdb running MiXCR on the RT-PCR reads. The table includes around 790,000 distinct CDR3 sequences, approximately 22% detected once. With regard to this clonotype: Its antigen remains unidentified.

Study findings and constraints: It was the authors' suggestion that each seasonal influenza vaccination recruits few new T cells.

The sequence derives from a man between 45 and 60 years old who received an inactivated influenza vaccine. The starting material was PBMCs from blood, obtained 5 days after vaccination.

This chain's CDR3 is CASSLAGGDPDNQPQHF. The DNA of the CDR3 is TGTGCCAGCAGCTTAGCGGGGGGCGATCCTGACAATCAGCCCCAGCATTTT. The chain uses TRBV7-9 and TRBJ1-5; D might be TRBD1 (6 bases). V lost 0 bases and J 3 bases, leaving 15 bases between the germline ends. Per the germline V gene, CDR1 is SEHNR and CDR2 is FQNEAQ (reference sequence). The CDR3 has 17 amino acids. Supplemented by reference TRBV7-9 and TRBJ1-5, the full variable domain reads DTGVSQNPRHKITKRGQNVTFRCDPISEHNRLYWYRQTLGQGPEFLTYFQNEAQLEKSRLLSDRFSAERPKGSFSTLEIQRTEQGDSAMYLCASSLAGGDPDNQPQHFGDGTRLSIL.